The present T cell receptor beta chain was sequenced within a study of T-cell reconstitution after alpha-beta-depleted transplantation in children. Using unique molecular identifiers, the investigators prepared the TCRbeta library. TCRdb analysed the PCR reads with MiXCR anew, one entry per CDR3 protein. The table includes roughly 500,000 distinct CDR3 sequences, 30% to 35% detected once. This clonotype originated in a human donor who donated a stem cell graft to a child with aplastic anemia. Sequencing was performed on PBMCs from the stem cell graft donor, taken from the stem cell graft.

This CDR3 reads CASMGRAAFNYGYTF. The CDR3 nucleotides are TGTGCCAGCATGGGGAGGGCCGCATTTAACTATGGCTACACCTTC. The chain recombines TRBV21-1 with TRBJ1-2. TRBV21-1 is a known pseudogene. CDR3 length equals 15 residues.